This T cell receptor (beta chain) comes out of a study of blood T cell repertoires in COVID-19 (dated by TCRdb to 2019 to 2021). Study-level background: Samples covering the acute and convalescent phases of COVID-19 were provided by collaborators in the United States, Italy and Spain. The prospective study material was composed of cDNA or gDNA derived from T cells, B-cell-depleted T cells, or PBMCs. Subjects who had been exposed to COVID-19, were actively infected with it, or had recovered from it provided the deeply sampled blood TCRbeta repertoires that made up the dataset. A freely available public database, intended as a resource for researchers studying the immune response to SARS-CoV-2, is where the repertoires were released. Samples were obtained from the ongoing ImmuneRACE study (first 160 participants) and from 950 to 1,500 subjects provided by 6 global collaborators. Nearly every sample came with metadata listing a de-identified subject ID, COVID-19 status, age in years and sex. HLA class I and class II types, where available, came from metadata supplied by the sample provider rather than from assay-based typing.

What the authors observed across the whole study: Clinical and demographic metadata were provided uncurated, with the amount varying by source and participant.

The immunoSEQ Assay, a bias-controlled multiplex PCR, was used to amplify TCRbeta CDR3 regions from genomic DNA. As for how the authors treated the data: The number of nucleated cells in each sample was estimated from the amplification of reference gene primers within the assay. Sequence reads were collapsed and filtered to measure the absolute abundance of every unique TCRbeta CDR3 rearrangement. For each sample, productive Simpson clonality was calculated as the square root of Simpson's diversity index across productive rearrangements. In TCRdb, the immuneACCESS table is reduced to in-frame sequences with V and J assigned. These tables do not hold every clone; where another copy was compared, an unresolved V gene accounts for under half, and the others remain unexplained. V, J and clone size derive from that table, while D and trimming were established from the DNA sequence. For this sample there are about 140,000 clones; about four fifths appear just once. The ten largest make up 3.5% to 4.5% of the sample.

From its cysteine to its phenylalanine, the CDR3 spans 15 amino acids. Only the CDR3 portion is preserved as DNA: 45 bases, with reading frame beginning at the first base. The V and J ends are trimmed by 8 bases and 0 bases, leaving 14 bases between them. As encoded in the germline V gene, CDR1 is MGHDK while CDR2 is SYGVNS. About this clone: The antigen it recognizes is unknown. Per-base quality was not reported, and no clone a single base away is much larger than it.

The collaborating institutions used their own protocols to collect whole blood in K2EDTA tubes. For TCRbeta analysis, collaborators shipped samples in one of three forms: frozen whole blood, isolated PBMCs, or DNA extracted from either of those sample types. The specimen was peripheral blood. Recombination joined TRBV25-1 with TRBJ2-1; possibly the D gene is TRBD1, per 6 matching bases. The sequence derives from a woman in her sixties or seventies with acute or convalescent COVID-19. For the CDR3, the sequence is CASRLGTSSYNEQFF. The DNA sequence reads TGTGCCAGCCGGCTCGGGACAAGCTCCTACAATGAGCAGTTCTTC.